The source of this T cell receptor (beta chain) is a study of tumor-infiltrating lymphocytes in primary liver carcinoma. Findings and limits, study-wide: Tumor region pairs overlapped more than did tumor-adjacent and tumor-blood pairs.

The CDR3 loop spans 16 amino acids. Germline V gene sequence: CDR1 SGHAT, CDR2 FQDESV (reference sequence). Total RNA and DNA came together from around 20-30 mg of bulk tissue without cell sorting. This clonotype was seen a single time. Its antigen is not known. Mismatch with germline at one junction end may stem from a read error. Using a constant-region primer together with ProtoScript II reverse transcriptase, TCR beta cDNA was made from roughly 540 ng of total RNA. Libraries of TCR beta came from three nested multiplex PCR rounds with slightly modified ARM-PCR. The first two PCR rounds used TRBV1-TRBV30 primers with a Cbeta primer, roughly 10 cycles each. MiXCR, run by TCRdb on the multiplex PCR reads, gives a single entry per CDR3 protein. The sample lists fewer than 50,000 distinct CDR3 sequences, more than 60% occurring once.

The chain carries TRBV11-1 and TRBJ2-2, with TRBD2 matching 9 bases. The source is a woman aged 25 to 39 with primary liver carcinoma and hepatitis B virus infection. Sequenced sample: tumor-adjacent normal liver tissue. The CDR3 reads CACSRVIAGVSGELFF. CDR3 sequence (DNA): TGTGCCTGCAGCAGGGTTATAGCGGGAGTGTCCGGTGAGCTGTTTTTT.